This is a list of T cell receptor beta chains from one sample in a study of blood T cell repertoires in COVID-19. Sequencing was performed with immunoSEQ multiplex PCR; in TCRdb, only in-frame clones are kept and a portion is missing. This table holds 450,000 to 500,000 clones, 80% to 90% found once. Sequences were obtained from peripheral blood. All receptors derive from a human donor in a cohort sampled during active COVID-19. Both conserved end residues are part of each CDR3. D genes are given only for firm matches. A clone size is listed for some rows: how often the clone was seen (once, few, many), or a class if it is expanded.

clone_size: NA; d_call: TRBD2; j_call: TRBJ2-1; v_call: TRBV19; cdr3_nt: TGTGCCAGTAGAACCAGGGAGGGACTCCGATACAATGAGCAGTTCTTC; cdr3_aa: CASRTREGLRYNEQFF
clone_size: NA; d_call: TRBD2; j_call: TRBJ2-7; v_call: TRBV19; cdr3_nt: TGTGCCAGTAGTAGGGGGAGGGAACCAGCCTACGAGCAGTACTTC; cdr3_aa: CASSRGREPAYEQYF
clone_size: NA; d_call: NA; j_call: TRBJ1-2; v_call: TRBV9; cdr3_nt: TGTGCCAGCAGCGTTGGGTGGGGGCCGGGGTATGGCTACACCTTC; cdr3_aa: CASSVGWGPGYGYTF
clone_size: NA; d_call: NA; j_call: TRBJ1-1; v_call: TRBV2; cdr3_nt: TGTGCCAGCAGTTCTTTAGGGGGGGGGACTGAAGCTTTCTTT; cdr3_aa: CASSSLGGGTEAFF
clone_size: NA; d_call: NA; j_call: TRBJ1-6; v_call: TRBV11-2; cdr3_nt: TGTGCCAGCGCGGCAGGGGAAGGCTATAATTCACCCCTCCACTTT; cdr3_aa: CASAAGEGYNSPLHF
clone_size: NA; d_call: NA; j_call: TRBJ2-7; v_call: TRBV10-3; cdr3_nt: TGTGCCGCAGCAAGGGGGTTACCCTACGAGCAGTACTTC; cdr3_aa: CAAARGLPYEQYF
clone_size: NA; d_call: TRBD1; j_call: TRBJ2-7; v_call: TRBV6-5; cdr3_nt: TGTGCCAGCAGTCCGCTTGGACAGGGTCTGGCCGAGCAGTACTTC; cdr3_aa: CASSPLGQGLAEQYF
clone_size: NA; d_call: NA; j_call: TRBJ1-1; v_call: TRBV11-2; cdr3_nt: TGTGCCAGCAGCGTCAGAGAAGCTTTCTTT; cdr3_aa: CASSVREAFF
clone_size: NA; d_call: TRBD2; j_call: TRBJ2-1; v_call: TRBV9; cdr3_nt: TGTGCCAGCAGCCCTCGACTAGCGGGAGGGTACAATGAGCAGTTCTTC; cdr3_aa: CASSPRLAGGYNEQFF
clone_size: once; d_call: NA; j_call: TRBJ1-1; v_call: TRBV20-1; cdr3_nt: TGCAGTGCCCCATGGAACACTGAAGCTTTCTTT; cdr3_aa: CSAPWNTEAFF
clone_size: NA; d_call: TRBD2; j_call: TRBJ2-1; v_call: TRBV7-7; cdr3_nt: TGTGCTAGCAGCCAGACTAGCGTGAATGAGCAGTTCTTC; cdr3_aa: CASSQTSVNEQFF
clone_size: NA; d_call: TRBD1; j_call: TRBJ1-2; v_call: TRBV10-3; cdr3_nt: TGTGCCATCAGTGGGGACAGGGGCTATGGCTACACCTTC; cdr3_aa: CAISGDRGYGYTF
clone_size: once; d_call: NA; j_call: TRBJ1-1; v_call: TRBV3-1/TRBV3-2; cdr3_nt: TGTGCCAGCAGCTTTAGAGGATCTCTGAACACTGAAGCTTTCTTT; cdr3_aa: CASSFRGSLNTEAFF
clone_size: NA; d_call: NA; j_call: TRBJ2-7; v_call: TRBV5-1; cdr3_nt: TGCGCCAGCAGCAGAACCGGGACAACGAGCTCCTACGAGCAGTACTTC; cdr3_aa: CASSRTGTTSSYEQYF
clone_size: NA; d_call: NA; j_call: TRBJ2-1; v_call: TRBV7-3; cdr3_nt: TGTGCCAGCAGCTTAAGTGCGGGAAACAATGAGCAGTTCTTC; cdr3_aa: CASSLSAGNNEQFF
clone_size: NA; d_call: NA; j_call: TRBJ1-4; v_call: TRBV30; cdr3_nt: TGTGCCTGGACCCTGGGACATAAGAATGAAAAACTGTTTTTT; cdr3_aa: CAWTLGHKNEKLFF
clone_size: NA; d_call: TRBD1; j_call: TRBJ2-5; v_call: TRBV5-1; cdr3_nt: TGCGCCAGCAGCCGACTGGGGACAGGTGCCCGAGAGACCCAGTACTTC; cdr3_aa: CASSRLGTGARETQYF
clone_size: few; d_call: NA; j_call: TRBJ2-3; v_call: TRBV2; cdr3_nt: TGTGCCAGCGCCTCCGGGGCAGATACGCAGTATTTT; cdr3_aa: CASASGADTQYF
clone_size: NA; d_call: TRBD1; j_call: TRBJ1-2; v_call: TRBV7-9; cdr3_nt: TGTGCCAGCAGCCCAGGACAGGGGGCGGAGGTTTTC; cdr3_aa: CASSPGQGAEVF
clone_size: few; d_call: TRBD1; j_call: TRBJ1-2; v_call: TRBV7-2; cdr3_nt: TGTGCCAGCAGCTCGACAGGGGGCGCGCAGGGCTACACCTTC; cdr3_aa: CASSSTGGAQGYTF
clone_size: NA; d_call: TRBD1; j_call: TRBJ2-3; v_call: TRBV6-5; cdr3_nt: TGTGCCAGCAGTCCCACAGGGGGCGGCACAGATACGCAGTATTTT; cdr3_aa: CASSPTGGGTDTQYF
clone_size: NA; d_call: TRBD2; j_call: TRBJ2-3; v_call: TRBV3-1/TRBV3-2; cdr3_nt: TGTGCCAGCAGCCACTCTGGGACTAGCGGGAGGGTTGCGGATACGCAGTATTTT; cdr3_aa: CASSHSGTSGRVADTQYF
clone_size: many; d_call: TRBD2; j_call: TRBJ2-7; v_call: TRBV27; cdr3_nt: TGTGCCAGCAGTTTATTGGCGGGAGCCTACGAGCAGTACTTC; cdr3_aa: CASSLLAGAYEQYF
clone_size: once; d_call: TRBD2; j_call: TRBJ2-2; v_call: TRBV27; cdr3_nt: TGTGCCAGCAGTTTGTCTCCCCATCTAGCGGGAGTAGACACCGGGGAGCTGTTTTTT; cdr3_aa: CASSLSPHLAGVDTGELFF
clone_size: NA; d_call: TRBD1; j_call: TRBJ1-2; v_call: TRBV7-2; cdr3_nt: TGTGCCAGCAGCTTCAGGACAGGGGAAAACTATGGCTACACCTTC; cdr3_aa: CASSFRTGENYGYTF
clone_size: once; d_call: NA; j_call: TRBJ1-2; v_call: TRBV7-2; cdr3_nt: TGTGCCAGCAGCTTAGCAGGGAGGTATCGAGATGGCTACACCTTC; cdr3_aa: CASSLAGRYRDGYTF
clone_size: NA; d_call: TRBD2; j_call: TRBJ2-3; v_call: TRBV7-2; cdr3_nt: TGTGCCAGCAGCCTCGGACTAGCGGGAGGGAAGAGGGATACGCAGTATTTT; cdr3_aa: CASSLGLAGGKRDTQYF
clone_size: once; d_call: TRBD1; j_call: TRBJ1-2; v_call: TRBV5-4; cdr3_nt: TGTGCCAGCAGCTTGGATCCAGGGGGCTACGGCTACACCTTC; cdr3_aa: CASSLDPGGYGYTF
clone_size: NA; d_call: TRBD2; j_call: TRBJ2-7; v_call: TRBV6-5; cdr3_nt: TGTGCCAGCAGTTACCGCTTGACTAGCGAGCTCTACGAGCAGTACTTC; cdr3_aa: CASSYRLTSELYEQYF